This record looks at one T cell receptor beta chain sequence and its context. What it recognizes is unknown. The sample is drawn from a study of cytomegalovirus exposure and HLA in healthy donors. Study as a whole: The early release's HLA-typed donors yielded some 85 million unique TCRs. Findings of the study overall: As a later analysis revealed, most CMV-associated TCR beta chains appeared HLA-restricted. A list of 150 or so TCR beta chains associated with cytomegalovirus was given.

Primers included in the PCR were 60 Vbeta and 13 Jbeta primers. This table comes from immunoSEQ multiplex PCR, and its TCRdb copy is limited to in-frame clones, with some not included. This table holds around 130,000 clones, approximately 78% found once. Deletions cut 3 bases from V and 9 bases from J, with 16 bases between. The CDR3 length is 13 residues. Per germline, CDR1 SGDLS and CDR2 YYNGEE. The gene calls are TRBV9 and TRBJ2-7; a possible D gene is TRBD1 (5 bases). This TCR came from a human donor in good health. Input material: PBMCs. CDR3 nucleotides: TGTGCCAGCAGCGCGGACACCCTTAACGGGCAGTACTTC. Protein sequence: CASSADTLNGQYF.